This TCR beta chain comes out of a study of PD-1 blockade in classical Hodgkin lymphoma. Trimming took 5 bases from V and 0 from J, leaving 16 bases between them. This CDR3 has 17 residues. Assay: immunoSEQ multiplex PCR; the TCRdb copy retains only in-frame clones and omits some. Here the sample spans 11,000 or so clones, 70% to 90% being singletons. Every patient was affected by relapse after autologous stem cell transplantation, while exposure to brentuximab vedotin was not uniform. The chain is built from TRBV7-1 and TRBJ1-4, with a weak D call TRBD1 (5 bases). TRBV7-1 is labeled an ORF, and its function is uncertain. The sample in question was peripheral blood mononuclear cells (PBMCs), obtained at baseline. The source is a human donor with classical Hodgkin lymphoma. The CDR3 bases are TGTGCCAGCAGCCCCCTCTTAGGGGCAGCAACTAATGAAAAACTGTTTTTT. It specifies CASSPLLGAATNEKLFF.